This T cell receptor (beta chain) was profiled in a study of T-cell memory formation after mild COVID-19. MiXCR, applied by TCRdb to the 5' RACE reads, yields one record per CDR3 protein. Among 100,000 to 150,000 distinct CDR3 sequences, more than 15% were seen once, and the ten largest hold approximately 5%. J gave up 1 base and V 6 bases, and 7 bases lay outside the gene matches. CDR1 and CDR2 from the germline V gene are MNHEY and SMNVEV (reference sequence). The CDR3 covers 15 residues. The chain is built from TRBV27 and TRBJ1-2; 8 bases match TRBD1. Specimen: PBMCs or a T cell subset sorted from them (not recorded which). The clonotype was recovered from a man aged 18 to 30 who had mild COVID-19 (a few samples of this study predate the infection). Cell type and time point are not known. This chain's CDR3 is CASRRRTGHNYGYTF. CDR3 nucleotides: TGTGCCAGCAGGCGACGGACAGGGCATAACTATGGCTACACCTTC.